This TCR beta chain derives from a study of beta chain features in type 1 diabetes. Across the study: Across the samples, 100 million to 130 million sorted cells were examined in total.

Germline assignment: CDR1 SEHNR and CDR2 FQNEAQ (reference sequence). This CDR3 spans 14 amino acids. V lost 5 bases to trimming and J lost 3 bases; unmatched junction nucleotides: 4. The investigators reverse transcribed all of the isolated RNA, so they sequenced expressed TCRB transcripts. Some clones are missing from TCRdb's copy, which holds only in-frame ones; the method was immunoSEQ multiplex PCR. The repertoire holds 400,000 to 550,000 clones, 9.5% to 12% seen once, with 0.045% to 0.06% in the top ten. Remarks on this clone: No antigen is known for it.

Study-wide results and caveats: VDJ junctions in type 1 diabetes patients carried more deletions and fewer insertions. For patients, the naive, central memory and Treg TCRB repertoires appeared more alike than for healthy donors.

This sequence joins TRBV7-9 and TRBJ2-3; 8 nucleotides match TRBD2. The specimen was naive CD4+ T cells from blood. This receptor was obtained from a young woman in good health. This CDR3 is CASSPTSGTDTQYF. The CDR3, as DNA: TGTGCCAGCAGCCCTACTAGCGGAACAGATACGCAGTATTTT.